These T cell receptor beta chains were read from a single sample in a study of T cells expressing NK-cell markers. TCRdb reprocessed the 5' RACE reads; each CDR3 protein has one entry and no DNA is given. This sample's table reports some 150,000 distinct CDR3 sequences. The sample comprised blood T cells: a sorted CD56 or NKG2C T cell subset, CD4+ or CD8+ T cells, or bulk PBMC T cells (not recorded which). Receptor source: a man aged 18 to 35 in good health. The CDR3 runs from the conserved cysteine through the conserved F or W.

J gene,V gene,CDR3 protein
TRBJ2-7,TRBV29-1,CSVIVRTRNEQYF
TRBJ2-1,TRBV7-3,CASSLTSGSNNEQFF
TRBJ2-1,TRBV5-1,CASSAPPVEQFF
TRBJ2-5,TRBV28,CASTRGAETQYF
TRBJ2-3,TRBV12-3/TRBV12-4,CASRLSGNTDTQYF
TRBJ2-7,TRBV28,CASSFSTGTAEQYF
TRBJ2-1,TRBV30,CAWGSGFEQFF
TRBJ1-2,TRBV7-9,CASSSAFDGYTF
TRBJ2-1,TRBV4-3,CASSQERRGGSYNEQFF
TRBJ2-1,TRBV6-5,CASSYGTGGYNEQFF
TRBJ2-3,TRBV13,CASSLTGGRGGGTDTQYF
TRBJ2-3,TRBV20-1,CSAPPGLYPSTDTQYF
TRBJ2-3,TRBV2,CASSEGGATADTQYF
TRBJ2-4,TRBV6-1,CASSALAGEAKNIQYF
TRBJ2-5,TRBV30,CAWILQGGETQYF
TRBJ2-3,TRBV7-6,CASSRLGGTQYF
TRBJ2-3,TRBV10-2,CASKASGMFADTQYF